This is a list of T cell receptor beta chains from one sample in a study of post-analysis software for immune sequencing data. Each CDR3 protein gets one entry after TCRdb re-called the PCR reads with MiXCR. The repertoire includes fewer than 900,000 distinct CDR3 sequences, 46% of them detected once, and over 4.5% sits in the top ten. What was sequenced was blood. All receptors derive from a girl under 18 with multiple sclerosis. CDR3s include the opening cysteine and the closing phenylalanine or tryptophan. D genes are given only for firm matches. Expanded clones get a size class; other rows say once, few or many, or leave the size out.

j_call	d_call	v_call	clone_size	cdr3_nt	cdr3_aa
TRBJ1-5	NA	TRBV6-2/TRBV6-3	few	TGTGCCAGCAAAGGTTATAGCAATCAGCCCCAGCATTTT	CASKGYSNQPQHF
TRBJ2-2	TRBD2	TRBV28	once	TGTGCCAGCACCAGCTCCGAGACTAGCGGAAACACCGGGGAGCTGTTTTTT	CASTSSETSGNTGELFF
TRBJ2-1	NA	TRBV10-1	NA	TGCGCCAGCAATCCGGGTACCCATGAGCAGTTCTTC	CASNPGTHEQFF
TRBJ2-3	TRBD1	TRBV7-2	many	TGTGCCAGCAGCCCATCCAGGGGGCCAGATACGCAGTATTTT	CASSPSRGPDTQYF
TRBJ1-5	TRBD1	TRBV7-9	NA	TGTGCCAGCAGCTTCCTTGGACAGGGGGATCAGCCCCAGCATTTT	CASSFLGQGDQPQHF
TRBJ1-2	NA	TRBV7-3	few	TGTGCCAGCAGCTTAAACGGGGCAGGGGTCAATTATGGCTACACCTTC	CASSLNGAGVNYGYTF
TRBJ1-1	NA	TRBV4-2	NA	TGTGCCAGCAGCCCACGGGGCGCTGGGAACACTGAAGCTTTCTTT	CASSPRGAGNTEAFF
TRBJ2-5	TRBD2	TRBV6-5	NA	TGTGCCAGCAGAAGACTAGCGGGAGGGCAAGGGACCCAGTACTTC	CASRRLAGGQGTQYF
TRBJ2-4	TRBD1	TRBV7-2	NA	TGTGCCAGCAGCTTAGTCCCGGGACAGGGCCGGAGCATTCAGTACTTC	CASSLVPGQGRSIQYF
TRBJ2-7	TRBD1	TRBV29-1	few	TGCAGCGTGCGACCGGGACAGGGAGACTCCAATGAGCAGTACTTC	CSVRPGQGDSNEQYF
TRBJ2-2	NA	TRBV13	NA	TGTGCCAGCAGCTTAGGACGAGCCGGGGAGCTGTTTTTT	CASSLGRAGELFF
TRBJ2-7	NA	TRBV3-1	NA	TGTGCCAGCAGCCAAGAGGCCCTAGGATGGTACGAGCAGTACTTC	CASSQEALGWYEQYF
TRBJ1-2	NA	TRBV5-1	NA	TGCGCCAGCAGCTTGACAGATGCTAACTATGGCTACACCTTC	CASSLTDANYGYTF
TRBJ2-7	NA	TRBV4-1	NA	TGCGCCGGCAGCCAAGGGGCAGGCAATTACGAGCAGTACTTC	CAGSQGAGNYEQYF
TRBJ1-2	NA	TRBV3-1	NA	TGTGCCAGCAGCCAAGATCGTGGCTACACCTTC	CASSQDRGYTF
TRBJ2-5	NA	TRBV9	few	TGTGCCAGCAGCGCATACCCGGGGTACCAAGAGACCCAGTACTTC	CASSAYPGYQETQYF
TRBJ2-1	NA	TRBV2	NA	TGTGCCAGCTATTTCACCTCACGGTTGGGTAATGAGCAGTTCTTC	CASYFTSRLGNEQFF